This T cell receptor (beta chain) was observed in a study of cytomegalovirus exposure and HLA in healthy donors (dated by TCRdb to the late 2010s). In terms of the full investigation: The roughly 670 repertoires of the first cohort and the 120 validation repertoires were produced on the same platform, according to a later analysis. The study aimed to test whether cataloging public T cell receptors could reveal signatures of past pathogen exposure. A separate validation cohort of over 95 different subjects was used in addition to the roughly 670-subject first cohort. To predict cytomegalovirus infection status, the study brought together high-throughput TCR immunosequencing, statistical association of individual TCRs with disease status, and machine learning. General conclusions and limits of the study: Most TCR sequences were observed very rarely across donors, whereas some public TCRs were present in many individuals. In a later analysis, TCRs clustered in the first cohort were found to also tend to co-occur in the roughly 120 validation repertoires, with 94% of cluster scores above 0. All 120 or so repertoires were used to score co-occurrence in the validation cohort in a later analysis, because that analysis had no HLA typing for the cohort. It was suggested by the authors that the approach could potentially be generalized to other disease states and immunological phenotypes. In the study, 150 to 200 TCR beta chains were listed as associated with cytomegalovirus. In both the original and validation cohorts, the classifier was reported to diagnose cytomegalovirus status with high specificity and sensitivity. In vitro tests confirmed that three of the cytomegalovirus-associated TCR beta chains recognize cytomegalovirus antigens.

Separate from the roughly 700-subject first cohort, the validation cohort of over 90 subjects was the group to which the donors belonged. The protocol used for the library was the immunoSEQ multiplex PCR assay. In the source study's methods: A statistical classification framework was developed to diagnose cytomegalovirus status using the catalog of TCR beta chain sequences. TCRdb retrieved this table from immuneACCESS and kept in-frame rearrangements only. Not all clones are present; in checked studies, unresolved V genes account for under half, and no reason is known for the remainder. The V and J calls and clone size are taken from that table; D and trimming were inferred from the DNA. This sample comprises about 110,000 clones, roughly 90% of them detected only once. More than 2% of the sample is taken by the ten largest. A note on this clone: Its cognate antigen has yet to be identified. Base qualities are missing; no much larger clone stands one base away.

At the junction V is shortened by 6 bases and J by 5 bases; bases outside the gene matches: 6. The germline V gene (reference sequence) provides CDR1 SEHNR and CDR2 FQNEAQ. Measured from the cysteine to the phenylalanine, the CDR3 is 15 residues long. Only CDR3 DNA remains: 45 bases, in frame from the first base. This TCR was sampled from a woman aged 18-29 years in good health and CMV-seronegative. The sample was PBMCs. Recombination linked TRBV7-9 to TRBJ2-2; 10 central nucleotides agree with TRBD1. The CDR3 protein is CASSAGTGVTGELFF. In nucleotide form, the sequence is TGTGCCAGCAGTGCCGGGACAGGGGTTACCGGGGAGCTGTTTTTT. With the portions outside the CDR3 filled from the reference TRBV7-9 and TRBJ2-2 genes, the complete variable region becomes DTGVSQNPRHKITKRGQNVTFRCDPISEHNRLYWYRQTLGQGPEFLTYFQNEAQLEKSRLLSDRFSAERPKGSFSTLEIQRTEQGDSAMYLCASSAGTGVTGELFFGEGSRLTVL.